This TCR beta chain originates from a study of T cells in Graves' hyperthyroidism and ophthalmopathy. Study-wide results and limits: A median around 5.9 months before onset, the model predicted ophthalmopathy. Within blood appeared most thyroid clonotypes that had expanded above 0.001.

As regards this clonotype: As yet, its antigen is unknown.

Hyperthyroidism patients were newly diagnosed, had disease duration under 2 months, and were aged 18 to 65 years. Amplification of TCR beta CDR3 regions was performed using RNA transcripts as template. An initial round of RT-PCR targeting the TCR CDR3 relied on the HTBI primer set. TCRdb itself ran the multiplex PCR reads through MiXCR, one entry per CDR3 protein. The data contain approximately 560,000 distinct CDR3 sequences, 46% of them singletons. V lost 5 bases to trimming and J lost 2 bases, with 13 bases between them. Per the germline V gene, CDR1 is SNHLY and CDR2 is FYNNEI. The CDR3 runs to 15 residues.

The chain links TRBV2 to TRBJ1-5, with D unclear. Sequencing input: peripheral blood or thyroid tissue (not recorded which). This TCR was sampled from a woman between 18 and 29 years old with Graves' hyperthyroidism. The CDR3 DNA is TGTGCCAGCAGTTTCTACAGTGTTGGCAATCAGCCCCAGCATTTT. It codes for CASSFYSVGNQPQHF.